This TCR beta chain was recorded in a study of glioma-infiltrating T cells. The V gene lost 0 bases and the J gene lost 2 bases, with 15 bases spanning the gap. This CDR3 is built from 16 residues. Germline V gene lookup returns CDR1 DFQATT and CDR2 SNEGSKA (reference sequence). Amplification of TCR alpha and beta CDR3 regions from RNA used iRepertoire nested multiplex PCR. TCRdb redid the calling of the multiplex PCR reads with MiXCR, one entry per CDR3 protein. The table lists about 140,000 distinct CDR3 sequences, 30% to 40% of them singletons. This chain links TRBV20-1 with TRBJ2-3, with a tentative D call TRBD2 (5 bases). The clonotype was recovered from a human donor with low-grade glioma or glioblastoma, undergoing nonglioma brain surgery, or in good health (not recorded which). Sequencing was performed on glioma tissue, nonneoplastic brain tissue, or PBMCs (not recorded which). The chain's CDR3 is CSARDKTTYYTDTQYF. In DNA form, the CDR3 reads TGCAGTGCTAGAGATAAGACTACGTATTACACAGATACGCAGTATTTT.